The 18 T cell receptor beta chains below were found in one sample sequenced in a study of T cells in Graves' hyperthyroidism and ophthalmopathy. What was amplified from RNA transcripts were TCR beta CDR3 regions. HTBI primers were used for first-round RT-PCR of the TCR CDR3. One entry per CDR3 protein, called by TCRdb with MiXCR from the multiplex PCR reads. The sample includes about 600,000 distinct CDR3 sequences, 15% to 20% of them seen just once. The specimen was blood. These receptors all come from a woman between 40 and 55 years old with Graves' ophthalmopathy.

This clonotype was picked up a small number of times. The V gene is TRBV6-6, the J gene TRBJ2-7; D is unresolved. Germline CDR1 and CDR2: MNHNY and SVGAGI (reference sequence). The V end lost 2 bases, the J end lost 5 bases, and 4 bases lay between the germline ends. The CDR3 spans 11 residues. The CDR3 sequence is CASSYENEQYF. The CDR3 DNA sequence: TGTGCCAGCAGTTACGAGAACGAGCAGTACTTC.

The chain combines TRBV7-2 with TRBJ2-7; 7 positions match TRBD1. CDR3 size: 17 residues. V lost 1 base, J lost 3 bases, and 12 bases stayed unmatched. In germline, CDR1 is SGHTA, CDR2 FQGNSA. Written as DNA, the CDR3 is TGTGCCAGCAGCTTAGGTCCTCCATCGGGACAGAACTACGAGCAGTACTTC. Translation: CASSLGPPSGQNYEQYF.

This clonotype was seen a handful of times. The V and J genes are TRBV20-1 and TRBJ2-3, with D possibly matching TRBD2 (5 bases). The CDR3 has 15 amino acids. The germline gives CDR1 DFQATT, CDR2 SNEGSKA (reference sequence). V dropped 1 base and J dropped 3 bases, with 14 bases sitting between them. CDR3 amino acids: CSARGTRSSTDTQYF. CDR3 in DNA: TGCAGTGCTAGAGGGACTCGTAGTTCAACAGATACGCAGTATTTT.

This clonotype has more than one count but fewer than ten. The genes are TRBV20-1 and TRBJ2-7; TRBD1 aligns across 9 bases. V dropped 4 bases and J dropped 4; count of bases not matched to a gene: 14. Germline CDR1 reads DFQATT; CDR2 reads SNEGSKA (reference sequence). This CDR3 spans 16 amino acids. CDR3 DNA sequence: TGCAGTGCTAATAGAGCATCGAGACAGGGGGGGTACGAGCAGTACTTC. Translating gives CSANRASRQGGYEQYF.

This clonotype was counted at least ten times. This sequence joins TRBV20-1 and TRBJ2-7; D unresolved. The germline V and J ends were trimmed by 2 bases and 4 bases, with 6 bases remaining between them. Germline CDR1 is DFQATT and CDR2 is SNEGSKA (reference sequence). CDR3 length: 11 residues. The CDR3 region has the DNA TGCAGTGCTAGATCTCTATACGAGCAGTACTTC. It is translated as CSARSLYEQYF.

This chain connects TRBV2 to TRBJ1-5; no definite D call. The germline V gene has CDR1 SNHLY and CDR2 FYNNEI. The CDR3 length is 15 residues. Trimming took 3 bases from V and 0 from J, leaving 9 bases between them. DNA of the CDR3: TGTGCCAGCAGTGAGGGCAGCTATAGCAATCAGCCCCAGCATTTT. It encodes CASSEGSYSNQPQHF.

This chain uses TRBV4-1 with TRBJ2-7; D possibly corresponds to TRBD1 (6 bases). The CDR3 totals 13 residues. Germline V gives CDR1 MGHRA, CDR2 YSYEKL. The V gene lost 1 base and the J gene lost 7 bases, with 11 bases spanning the gap. CDR3 region: CASSQAGAEEQYF. DNA of the CDR3: TGCGCCAGCAGCCAAGCAGGGGCGGAAGAGCAGTACTTC.

This clonotype was detected many times. The CDR3 loop reads CAWDRANNSPLHF. The DNA for the CDR3 is TGTGCCTGGGACAGGGCAAATAATTCACCCCTCCACTTT. This chain uses TRBV30 with TRBJ1-6, with TRBD1 matching 7 bases. Germline V lookup: CDR1 GTSNPN, CDR2 SVGIG (reference sequence). This CDR3 has 13 amino acids. Unmatched junction bases numbered 3, after V lost 5 bases and J lost 5 bases.

There are many counts of this clonotype. The V and J genes are TRBV7-9 and TRBJ1-6; the D gene is possibly TRBD1 (5 bases). Germline-derived CDR1 and CDR2 are SEHNR and FQNEAQ (reference sequence). V was pared by 2 bases and J by 2 bases, with 10 bases between. The CDR3 consists of 16 residues. CDR3 region: CASSLFGGTYNSPLHF. The CDR3 nucleotides are TGTGCCAGCAGCTTATTTGGGGGTACCTATAATTCACCCCTCCACTTT.

J is TRBJ1-1 and V is TRBV28, with D possibly TRBD1 on 5 matching bases. Germline V CDR1 and CDR2: MDHEN, SYDVKM. This CDR3 spans 12 amino acids. V gave up 6 bases and J gave up 11 bases, with 16 bases separating them. The DNA for the CDR3 is TGTGCCAGCAGCCCTCCGGGGCTTACGGCTTTCTTT. Protein: CASSPPGLTAFF.

This clonotype was seen a handful of times. An end of the junction differs from the germline gene, which may be a read error. The rearrangement uses TRBV10-3 and TRBJ2-3, with 14 positions matching TRBD2. In germline, CDR1 is ENHRY, CDR2 SYGVKD. The CDR3 totals 17 residues. The DNA of the CDR3 is TGTACCATCAGTACGGGACTAGCGGGAGCGAGGACAGATACGCAGTATTTT. This gives the protein CTISTGLAGARTDTQYF.

The table lists this clonotype with many counts. This chain joins TRBV7-2 and TRBJ1-2; D remains unclear. Germline CDR1 and CDR2: SGHTA and FQGNSA. The CDR3 is made up of 13 amino acids. Trimming stripped 5 bases from V and 8 bases from J, with 15 bases between. In nucleotides, the CDR3 is TGTGCCAGCAGCGCCACAGCAGCACGGGGCTACACCTTC. This codes for CASSATAARGYTF.

In this sample, this clonotype turned up many times. This chain uses TRBV6-5 with TRBJ2-5; D remains unclear. Per germline, CDR1 MNHEY and CDR2 SVGAGI. The CDR3 covers 15 residues. The ends were cut back, 4 bases at V and 0 bases at J, with 12 bases in the middle. CDR3 sequence: CASSLSIGYQETQYF. CDR3 DNA: TGTGCCAGCAGTTTGTCGATTGGGTACCAAGAGACCCAGTACTTC.

This clonotype was counted many times. The rearrangement uses TRBV28 and TRBJ2-5; D is perhaps TRBD2 (6 bases). The V gene's germline CDR1 is MDHEN and CDR2 SYDVKM. There are 15 residues in the CDR3. V was pared by 4 bases and J by 0 bases, with 12 bases between. The CDR3 region has the DNA TGTGCCAGCAGTTCCGGGGAGGCGTACCAAGAGACCCAGTACTTC. It encodes CASSSGEAYQETQYF.

This clonotype showed up many times. The gene calls are TRBV3-1 and TRBJ1-1; D gene uncertain. The V gene lost 3 bases and the J gene lost 4 bases, with 6 bases spanning the gap. The V gene's germline CDR1 is LGHDT and CDR2 YNNKEL (reference sequence). The CDR3 covers 12 residues. The CDR3 reads CASSHRTTEAFF. The CDR3 coding sequence is TGTGCCAGCAGCCACCGAACCACTGAAGCTTTCTTT.

Many counts were recorded for this clonotype. The V call is TRBV18, the J call TRBJ1-1; 8 nucleotides agree with TRBD1. Germline trimming cut 1 base from V and 4 bases from J; bases unmatched to any gene: 5. The CDR3 totals 15 residues. In germline, CDR1 is KGHSH, CDR2 LQKENI. In DNA, the CDR3 is TGTGCCAGCTCACCACAACAAGACAGGGGCACTGAAGCTTTCTTT. Its translation is CASSPQQDRGTEAFF.

CDR3 DNA: TGTGCCAGCAGCATACAGGGGGCGGCGGAAAAACTGTTTTTT. Its protein is CASSIQGAAEKLFF. V gene TRBV7-9 combines with J gene TRBJ1-4, with 9 bases fitting TRBD1. The germline CDR1 and CDR2 sequences are SEHNR and FQNEAQ (reference sequence). There are 14 residues in the CDR3. J was trimmed by 8 bases and V by 5 bases; bases with no gene match: 6.

The chain joins TRBV11-2 to TRBJ1-3; no definite D call. From germline, CDR1 is SGHAT and CDR2 FQNNGV. The CDR3 is 19 residues long. Trimming removed 0 bases at V and 0 bases at J, with 18 bases between. The CDR3 protein is CASSLDSGLGSYSGNTIYF. The CDR3 bases are TGTGCCAGCAGCTTAGATAGTGGACTGGGCTCCTACTCTGGAAACACCATATATTTT.